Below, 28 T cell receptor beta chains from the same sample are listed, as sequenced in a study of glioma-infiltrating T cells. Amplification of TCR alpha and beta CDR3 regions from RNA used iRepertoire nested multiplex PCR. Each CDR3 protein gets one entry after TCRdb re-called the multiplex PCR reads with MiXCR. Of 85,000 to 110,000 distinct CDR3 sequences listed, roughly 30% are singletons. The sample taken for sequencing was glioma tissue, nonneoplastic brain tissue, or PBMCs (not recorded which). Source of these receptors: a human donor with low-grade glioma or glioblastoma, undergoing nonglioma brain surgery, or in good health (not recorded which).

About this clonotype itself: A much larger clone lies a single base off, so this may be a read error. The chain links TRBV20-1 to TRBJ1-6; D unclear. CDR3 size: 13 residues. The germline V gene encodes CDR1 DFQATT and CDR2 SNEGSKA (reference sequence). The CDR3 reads CSARQSYNSPFHF. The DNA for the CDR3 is TGCAGTGCTAGACAGTCCTATAATTCACCCTTCCACTTT.

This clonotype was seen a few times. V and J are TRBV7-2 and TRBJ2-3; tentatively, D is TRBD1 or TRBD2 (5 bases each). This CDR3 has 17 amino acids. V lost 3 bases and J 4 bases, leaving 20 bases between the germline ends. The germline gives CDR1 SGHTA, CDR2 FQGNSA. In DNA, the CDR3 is TGTGCCAGCAGCTTGACCCCGGGACCACCGTCCCCAGATACGCAGTATTTT. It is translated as CASSLTPGPPSPDTQYF. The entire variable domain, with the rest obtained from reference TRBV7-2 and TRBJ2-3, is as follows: GAGVSQSPSNKVTEKGKDVELRCDPISGHTALYWYRQSLGQGLEFLIYFQGNSAPDKSGLPSDRFSAERTGGSVSTLTIQRTQQEDSAVYLCASSLTPGPPSPDTQYFGPGTRLTVL.

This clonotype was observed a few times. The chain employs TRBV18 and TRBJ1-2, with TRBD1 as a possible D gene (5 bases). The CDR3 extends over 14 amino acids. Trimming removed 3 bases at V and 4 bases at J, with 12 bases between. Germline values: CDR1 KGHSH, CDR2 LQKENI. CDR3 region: CASSPASRGYGYTF. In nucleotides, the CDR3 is TGTGCCAGCTCACCCGCTTCTAGGGGCTATGGCTACACCTTC.

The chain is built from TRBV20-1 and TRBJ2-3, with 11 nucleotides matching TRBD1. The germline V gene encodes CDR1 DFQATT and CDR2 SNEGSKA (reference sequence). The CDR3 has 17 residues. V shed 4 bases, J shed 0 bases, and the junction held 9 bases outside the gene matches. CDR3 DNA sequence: TGCAGTGCTATCCGGGGACAGGGGGTGGCTAGCACAGATACGCAGTATTTT. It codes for CSAIRGQGVASTDTQYF.

The CDR3 region has the DNA TGTGCCACCACTGTAGCGGTCCTTGGCGCAGATACGCAGTATTTT. Amino acid sequence: CATTVAVLGADTQYF. The genes are TRBV7-2 and TRBJ2-3, with D possibly TRBD2 on 6 matching bases. There are 15 residues in the CDR3. Looked up from germline, CDR1 is SGHTA and CDR2 is FQGNSA. Deletions cut 10 bases from V and 4 bases from J, with 21 bases between.

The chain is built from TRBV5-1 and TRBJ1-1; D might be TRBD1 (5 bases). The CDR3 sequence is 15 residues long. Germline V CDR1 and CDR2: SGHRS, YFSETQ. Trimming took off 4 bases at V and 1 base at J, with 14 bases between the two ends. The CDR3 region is CASSPLGGANTEAFF. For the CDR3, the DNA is TGCGCCAGCAGCCCGCTTGGGGGTGCGAACACTGAAGCTTTCTTT.

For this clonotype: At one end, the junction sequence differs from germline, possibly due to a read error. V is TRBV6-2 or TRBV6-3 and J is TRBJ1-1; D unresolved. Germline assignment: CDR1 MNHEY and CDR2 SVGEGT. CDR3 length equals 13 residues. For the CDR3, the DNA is TGTGCCAGCCTGATTGCAAGGTACACTGAAGCTTCCTTT. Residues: CASLIARYTEASF.

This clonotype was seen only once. The CDR3 protein is CASSVSREDYNEQFF. CDR3 in DNA: TGTGCCAGCAGTGTGTCTCGCGAGGATTACAATGAGCAGTTCTTC. The chain couples TRBV27 to TRBJ2-1, with D uncertain. Germline lookup yields CDR1 MNHEY and CDR2 SMNVEV (reference sequence). Trimming cost V 5 bases and J 4 bases, with 15 bases left between them. This CDR3 has 15 amino acids.

The CDR3 DNA is TGTGCCAGCAGCCCCCTGAGGGGTGGTGGCTACACCTTC. This gives the protein CASSPLRGGGYTF. The chain is built from TRBV7-2 and TRBJ1-2; a weak D match, TRBD1 (5 bases). V was pared by 5 bases and J by 7 bases, with 14 bases between. Germline V gene sequence: CDR1 SGHTA, CDR2 FQGNSA. The CDR3 runs to 13 residues.

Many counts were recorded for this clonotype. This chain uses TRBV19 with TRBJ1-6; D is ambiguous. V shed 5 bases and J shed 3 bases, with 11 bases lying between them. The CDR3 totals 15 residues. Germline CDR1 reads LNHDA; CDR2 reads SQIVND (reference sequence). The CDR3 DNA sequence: TGTGCCAGTAGTGAAGGTCTCCTCTATAATTCACCCCTCCACTTT. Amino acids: CASSEGLLYNSPLHF.

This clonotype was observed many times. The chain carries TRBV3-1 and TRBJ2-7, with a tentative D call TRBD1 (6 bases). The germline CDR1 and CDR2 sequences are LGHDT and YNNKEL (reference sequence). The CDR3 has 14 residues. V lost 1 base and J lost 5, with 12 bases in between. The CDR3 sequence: CASSQAGHTNEQYF. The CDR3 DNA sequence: TGTGCCAGCAGCCAAGCGGGACATACCAACGAGCAGTACTTC.

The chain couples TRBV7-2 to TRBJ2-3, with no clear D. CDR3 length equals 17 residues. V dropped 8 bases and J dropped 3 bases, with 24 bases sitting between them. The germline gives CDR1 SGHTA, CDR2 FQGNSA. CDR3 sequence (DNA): TGTGCCAGCGGCCAAGATCTGGTACCGACTCATACAGATACGCAGTATTTT. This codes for CASGQDLVPTHTDTQYF.

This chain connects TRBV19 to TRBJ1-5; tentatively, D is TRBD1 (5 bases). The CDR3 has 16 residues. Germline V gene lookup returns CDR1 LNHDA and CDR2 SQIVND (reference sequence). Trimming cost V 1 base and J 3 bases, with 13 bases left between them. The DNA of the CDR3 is TGTGCCAGTAGTATAGGCCAAGGGGCTCCCAATCAGCCCCAGCATTTT. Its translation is CASSIGQGAPNQPQHF.

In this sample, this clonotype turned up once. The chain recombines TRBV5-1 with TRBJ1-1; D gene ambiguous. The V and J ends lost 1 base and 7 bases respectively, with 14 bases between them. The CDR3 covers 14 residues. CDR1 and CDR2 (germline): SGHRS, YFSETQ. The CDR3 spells CASSLYGPSLEAFF. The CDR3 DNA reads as TGCGCCAGCAGCTTGTATGGGCCAAGTCTTGAAGCTTTCTTT.

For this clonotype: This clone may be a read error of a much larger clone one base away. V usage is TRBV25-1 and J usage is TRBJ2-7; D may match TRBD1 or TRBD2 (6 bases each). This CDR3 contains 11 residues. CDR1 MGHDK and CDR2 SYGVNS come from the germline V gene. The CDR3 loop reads CDGRGGGEQYF. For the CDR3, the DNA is TGTGACGGCCGAGGAGGGGGCGAGCAGTACTTC.

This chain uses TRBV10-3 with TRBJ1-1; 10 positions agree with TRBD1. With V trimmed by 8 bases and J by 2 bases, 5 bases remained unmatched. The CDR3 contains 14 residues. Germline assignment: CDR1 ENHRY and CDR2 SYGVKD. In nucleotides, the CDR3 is TGTGCCATCGCCGGGACAGGGGTAAACACTGAAGCTTTCTTT. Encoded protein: CAIAGTGVNTEAFF.

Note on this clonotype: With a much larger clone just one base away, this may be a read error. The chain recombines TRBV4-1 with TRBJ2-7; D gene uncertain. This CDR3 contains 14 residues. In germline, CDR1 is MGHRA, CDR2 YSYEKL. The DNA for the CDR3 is TGCGCCATCAGCCAAGATGGTGAAAGGTACGAGCAGTACTTC. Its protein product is CAISQDGERYEQYF.

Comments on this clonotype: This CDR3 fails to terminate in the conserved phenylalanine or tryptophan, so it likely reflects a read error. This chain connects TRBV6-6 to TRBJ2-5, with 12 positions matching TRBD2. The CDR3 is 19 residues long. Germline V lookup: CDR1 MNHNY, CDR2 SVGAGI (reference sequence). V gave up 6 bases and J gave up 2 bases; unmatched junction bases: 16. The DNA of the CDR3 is TGTGCCAGCAGCCCGCACCCGATAGCGACTAGCGGGGGACAAGAGACCCAGTACCTC. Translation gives CASSPHPIATSGGQETQYL.

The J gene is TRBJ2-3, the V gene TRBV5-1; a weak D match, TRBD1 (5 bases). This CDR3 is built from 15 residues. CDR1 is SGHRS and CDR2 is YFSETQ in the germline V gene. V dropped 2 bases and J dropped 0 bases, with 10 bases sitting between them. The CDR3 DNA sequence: TGCGCCAGCAGCTTTCGGGCAGGGAGCACAGATACGCAGTATTTT. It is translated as CASSFRAGSTDTQYF.

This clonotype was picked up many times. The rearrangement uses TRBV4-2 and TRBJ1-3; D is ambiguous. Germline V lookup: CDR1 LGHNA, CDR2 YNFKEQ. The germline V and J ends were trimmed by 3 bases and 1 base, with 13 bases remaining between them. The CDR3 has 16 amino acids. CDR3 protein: CASSQDILGSGNTIYF. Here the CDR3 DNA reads TGTGCCAGCAGCCAGGATATCTTAGGGTCTGGAAACACCATATATTTT.

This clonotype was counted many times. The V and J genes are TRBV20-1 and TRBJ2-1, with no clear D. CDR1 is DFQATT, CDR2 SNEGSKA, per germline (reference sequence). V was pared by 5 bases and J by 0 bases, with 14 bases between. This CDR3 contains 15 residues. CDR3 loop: CSALSRKRSYNEQFF. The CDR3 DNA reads TGCAGTGCTTTGAGCAGGAAACGCTCCTACAATGAGCAGTTCTTC.

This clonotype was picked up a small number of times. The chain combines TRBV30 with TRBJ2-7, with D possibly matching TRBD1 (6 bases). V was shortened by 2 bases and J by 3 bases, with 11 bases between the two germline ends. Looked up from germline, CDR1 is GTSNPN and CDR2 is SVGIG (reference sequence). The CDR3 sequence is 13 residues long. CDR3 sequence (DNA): TGTGCCTGGAGTCCAGGACAGAACTACGAGCAGTACTTC. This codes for CAWSPGQNYEQYF.

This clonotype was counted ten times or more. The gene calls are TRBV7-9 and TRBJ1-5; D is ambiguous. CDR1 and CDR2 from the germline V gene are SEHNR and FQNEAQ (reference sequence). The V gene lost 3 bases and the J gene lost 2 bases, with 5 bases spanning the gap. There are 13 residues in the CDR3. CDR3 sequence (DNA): TGTGCCAGCAGCTTTGGGGGCAATCAGCCCCAGCATTTT. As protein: CASSFGGNQPQHF. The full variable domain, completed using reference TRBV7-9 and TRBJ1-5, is DTGVSQNPRHKITKRGQNVTFRCDPISEHNRLYWYRQTLGQGPEFLTYFQNEAQLEKSRLLSDRFSAERPKGSFSTLEIQRTEQGDSAMYLCASSFGGNQPQHFGDGTRLSIL.

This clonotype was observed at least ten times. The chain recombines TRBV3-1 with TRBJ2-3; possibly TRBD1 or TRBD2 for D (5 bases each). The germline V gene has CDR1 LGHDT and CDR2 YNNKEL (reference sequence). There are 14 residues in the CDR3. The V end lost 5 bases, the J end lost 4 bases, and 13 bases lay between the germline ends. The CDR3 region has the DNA TGTGCCAGCAGCTCTAATAGAGGGGCAGATACGCAGTATTTT. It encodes CASSSNRGADTQYF.

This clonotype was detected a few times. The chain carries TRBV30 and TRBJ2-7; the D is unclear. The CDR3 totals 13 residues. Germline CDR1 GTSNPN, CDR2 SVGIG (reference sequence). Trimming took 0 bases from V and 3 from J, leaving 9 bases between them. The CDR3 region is CAWSVRGDYEQYF. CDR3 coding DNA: TGTGCCTGGAGTGTACGAGGAGACTACGAGCAGTACTTC.

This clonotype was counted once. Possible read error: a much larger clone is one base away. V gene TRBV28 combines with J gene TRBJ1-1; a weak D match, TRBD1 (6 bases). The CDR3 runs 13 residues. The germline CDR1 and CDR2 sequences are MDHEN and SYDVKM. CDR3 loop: CASKSQGLTEALF. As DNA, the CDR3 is TGTGCCAGCAAGTCTCAGGGGCTGACTGAAGCTTTATTT. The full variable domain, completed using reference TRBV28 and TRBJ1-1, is DVKVTQSSRYLVKRTGEKVFLECVQDMDHENMFWYRQDPGLGLRLIYFSYDVKMKEKGDIPEGYSVSREKKERFSLILESASTNQTSMYLCASKSQGLTEALFGQGTRLTVV.

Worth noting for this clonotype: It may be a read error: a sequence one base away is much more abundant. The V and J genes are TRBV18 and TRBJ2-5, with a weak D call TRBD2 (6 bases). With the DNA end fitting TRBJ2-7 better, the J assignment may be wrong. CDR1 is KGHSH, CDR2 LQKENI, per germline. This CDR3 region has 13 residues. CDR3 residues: CASSPGTSYEQYF. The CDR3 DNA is TGTGCCAGCTCACCAGGGACTTCTTACGAGCAGTACTTC.

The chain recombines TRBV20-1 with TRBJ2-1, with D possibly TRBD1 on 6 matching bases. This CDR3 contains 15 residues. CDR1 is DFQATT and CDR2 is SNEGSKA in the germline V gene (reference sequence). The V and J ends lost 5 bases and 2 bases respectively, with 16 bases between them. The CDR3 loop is CSAPDTWTAYNEQFF. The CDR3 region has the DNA TGCAGTGCTCCAGATACGTGGACAGCCTACAATGAGCAGTTCTTC.